Following are 11 T cell receptor beta chains from one sample sequenced in a study of blood T cells in healthy people across ages. A second roughly 7 to 12 cycle PCR used barcoded and J-beta primers. TCRdb recomputed calls from the 5' RACE reads with MiXCR, one row per CDR3 protein. The data contain about 1.7 million distinct CDR3 sequences, roughly 28% of them singletons. The sequenced sample was blood. The receptors stem from a woman in her twenties or thirties in good health.

The table lists this clonotype with a few counts. The chain uses TRBV20-1 and TRBJ2-1; 9 nucleotides agree with TRBD2. Germline trimming cut 5 bases from V and 9 bases from J; bases unmatched to any gene: 14. The CDR3 runs 15 residues. Germline V gene lookup returns CDR1 DFQATT and CDR2 SNEGSKA (reference sequence). The chain's CDR3 is CSAPSWTSAISEQFF. The DNA of the CDR3 is TGCAGTGCTCCCTCCTGGACTAGCGCCATAAGTGAGCAGTTCTTC.

The chain carries TRBV2 and TRBJ2-3; TRBD2 might be the D (6 bases). The CDR3 has 15 amino acids. Germline CDR1 is SNHLY and CDR2 is FYNNEI. Deletions cut 6 bases from V and 7 bases from J, with 20 bases between. CDR3 sequence reads: CASSLSGTRDNTQYF. CDR3 DNA: TGTGCCAGCAGCCTATCCGGGACTCGCGACAATACGCAGTATTTT.

The table lists this clonotype with a few counts. The chain uses TRBV20-1 and TRBJ1-5; D remains unclear. V lost 3 bases and J lost 4, with 10 bases in between. Germline values: CDR1 DFQATT, CDR2 SNEGSKA (reference sequence). The length of the CDR3 is 13 residues. The CDR3 bases are TGCAGTGCTAGGGCGGGAATGAATCAGCCCCAGCATTTT. Protein product: CSARAGMNQPQHF.

Regarding this clonotype: The junction departs from germline at one end; a sequencing error may be responsible. This chain links TRBV20-1 with TRBJ2-7; 9 nucleotides agree with TRBD2. The CDR3 sequence is 15 residues long. The germline CDR1 and CDR2 sequences are DFQATT and SNEGSKA (reference sequence). The chain's CDR3 is CSTRGLAGNSYEQYF. The CDR3 DNA is TGCAGTACTAGAGGGCTAGCGGGAAACTCCTACGAGCAGTACTTC.

A note on this clonotype: Relative to the germline gene, one junction end is altered; a read error may explain this. The chain is built from TRBV7-9 and TRBJ2-3; 9 bases are a match to TRBD2. Germline values: CDR1 SEHNR, CDR2 FQNEAQ (reference sequence). The CDR3 loop spans 18 amino acids. The CDR3 is CASSFRGRDLRNTGTQYF. For the CDR3, the DNA is TGTGCCAGCAGCTTCCGCGGGAGGGACCTACGAAACACAGGTACGCAGTATTTT.

The V call is TRBV7-9, the J call TRBJ2-1; no reliable D call. The V end lost 5 bases, the J end lost 5 bases, and 10 bases lay between the germline ends. The CDR3 extends over 13 amino acids. Germline values: CDR1 SEHNR, CDR2 FQNEAQ (reference sequence). CDR3 nucleotide sequence: TGTGCCAGCAGCATCACAAGGGACAATGAGCAGTTCTTC. Translating gives CASSITRDNEQFF.

The gene calls are TRBV5-1 and TRBJ2-2, with D unclear. The CDR3 loop spans 15 amino acids. In germline, CDR1 is SGHRS, CDR2 YFSETQ. V lost 6 bases, J lost 4 bases, and 16 bases lay in between. CDR3 protein: CASIVDGRFTGELFF. CDR3 coding DNA: TGCGCCAGCATCGTCGACGGGCGATTCACCGGGGAGCTGTTTTTT.

The V call is TRBV5-1, the J call TRBJ1-6; the D gene is possibly TRBD1 (6 bases). The CDR3 covers 17 residues. The germline V gene encodes CDR1 SGHRS and CDR2 YFSETQ. Trimming pared 4 bases from V and 10 bases from J, leaving 24 bases between. CDR3 protein: CASSREHQTGNGSPLHF. The DNA of the CDR3 is TGCGCCAGCAGCCGGGAGCATCAAACAGGGAACGGGTCACCCCTCCACTTT.

This clonotype was counted a single time. The CDR3 loop is CASSKVGGVYTF. The CDR3 DNA sequence: TGTGCCAGCAGCAAAGTGGGGGGAGTCTACACCTTC. The V call is TRBV21-1, the J call TRBJ1-2; the listed D gene, TRBD1, was not tested against the DNA. TRBV21-1 is designated a pseudogene. The CDR3 contains 12 residues.

The chain recombines TRBV25-1 with TRBJ2-1; TRBD2 matches 9 bases. CDR1 is MGHDK and CDR2 is SYGVNS in the germline V gene. Trimming took 3 bases from V and 6 from J; bases not matched to a gene: 6. The CDR3 spans 15 residues. In DNA, the CDR3 is TGTGCCAGCAGTGATACTAGCGGGTCCCGCAATGAGCAGTTCTTC. Translation: CASSDTSGSRNEQFF.

This clonotype turned up a few times. The chain recombines TRBV20-1 with TRBJ2-4, with a tentative D call TRBD2 (5 bases). Trimming removed 7 bases from V and 13 bases from J, with 14 bases in between. Per the germline V gene, CDR1 is DFQATT and CDR2 is SNEGSKA (reference sequence). The CDR3 length is 10 residues. The CDR3 nucleotides read TGCAGTGTTTATAAGGAGGCCCAGTACTTC. This gives the protein CSVYKEAQYF.